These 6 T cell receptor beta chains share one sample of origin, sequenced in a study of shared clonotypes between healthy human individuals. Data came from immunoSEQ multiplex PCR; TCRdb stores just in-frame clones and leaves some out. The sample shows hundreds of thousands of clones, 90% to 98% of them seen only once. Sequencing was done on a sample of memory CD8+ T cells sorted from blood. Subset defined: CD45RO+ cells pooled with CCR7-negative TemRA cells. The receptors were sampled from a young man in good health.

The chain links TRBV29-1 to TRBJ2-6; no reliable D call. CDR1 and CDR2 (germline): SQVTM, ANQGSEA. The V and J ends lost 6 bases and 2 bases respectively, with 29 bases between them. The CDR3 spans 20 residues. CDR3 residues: CSVEPLDESATVTGANVLTF. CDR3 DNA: TGCAGCGTGGAGCCTCTTGACGAGTCAGCGACCGTCACTGGGGCCAACGTCCTGACTTTC.

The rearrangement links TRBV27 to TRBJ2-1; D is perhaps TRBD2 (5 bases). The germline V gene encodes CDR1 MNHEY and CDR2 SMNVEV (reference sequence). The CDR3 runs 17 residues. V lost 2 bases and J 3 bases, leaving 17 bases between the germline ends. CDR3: CASSLAGGAAGYNEQFF. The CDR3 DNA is TGTGCCAGCAGTTTAGCTGGAGGTGCGGCCGGCTACAATGAGCAGTTCTTC.

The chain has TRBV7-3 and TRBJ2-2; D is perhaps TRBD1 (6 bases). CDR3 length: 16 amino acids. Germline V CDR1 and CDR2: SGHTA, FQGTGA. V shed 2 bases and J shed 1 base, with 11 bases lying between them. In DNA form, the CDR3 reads TGTGCCAGCAGCTTACTGGGGGCAATGAACACCGGGGAGCTGTTTTTT. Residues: CASSLLGAMNTGELFF.

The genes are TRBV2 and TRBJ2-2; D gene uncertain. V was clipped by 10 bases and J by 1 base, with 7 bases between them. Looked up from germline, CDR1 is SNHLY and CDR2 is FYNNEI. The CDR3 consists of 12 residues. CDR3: CATSGNTGELFF. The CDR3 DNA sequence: TGTGCCACCTCCGGGAACACCGGGGAGCTGTTTTTT. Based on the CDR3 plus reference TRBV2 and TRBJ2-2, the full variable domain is EPEVTQTPSHQVTQMGQEVILRCVPISNHLYFYWYRQILGQKVEFLVSFYNNEISEKSEIFDDQFSVERPDGSNFTLKIRSTKLEDSAMYFCATSGNTGELFFGEGSRLTVL.

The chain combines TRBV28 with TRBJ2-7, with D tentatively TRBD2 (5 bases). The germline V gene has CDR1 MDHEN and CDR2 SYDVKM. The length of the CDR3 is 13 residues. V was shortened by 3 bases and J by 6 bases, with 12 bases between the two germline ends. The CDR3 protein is CASSLTLRVEQYF. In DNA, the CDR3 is TGTGCCAGCAGTTTGACGTTGAGGGTCGAGCAGTACTTC.

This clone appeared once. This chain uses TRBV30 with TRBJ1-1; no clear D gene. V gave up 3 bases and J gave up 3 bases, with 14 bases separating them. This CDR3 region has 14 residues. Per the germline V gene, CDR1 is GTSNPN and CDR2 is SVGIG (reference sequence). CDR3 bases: TGTGCCTGGAGAGGCCTTCTGTGGGACACTGAAGCTTTCTTT. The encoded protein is CAWRGLLWDTEAFF.